This TCR beta chain was captured in a study of blood T cell repertoires in COVID-19. The cohort comprised adults aged about 18 to 90 years residing in 20 to 25 US areas. Cohorts were determined from participant-reported clinical history. CDR3 length equals 12 residues. With V trimmed by 0 bases and J by 8 bases, 0 bases remained unmatched. The V gene's germline CDR1 is GTSNPN and CDR2 SVGIG (reference sequence). Authors' analysis steps: Reference gene primers were amplified, and this amplification served to estimate nucleated cell counts. The table came from immunoSEQ multiplex PCR; TCRdb's copy has only in-frame clones and leaves some out. For V, J and clone size, that table is used; D and trimming come from the DNA. The sample records about 170,000 clones, roughly 85% being singletons.

The source of this sequence is an older woman in a cohort exposed to, infected with or recovered from COVID-19 (not recorded which). The sample comprised PBMCs or T cells enriched from blood (not recorded which). This chain links TRBV30 with TRBJ1-4, with 7 bases that match TRBD1. The CDR3: CAWSVQGEKLFF. Here the CDR3 DNA reads TGTGCCTGGAGTGTACAGGGGGAAAAACTGTTTTTT.